This T cell receptor (beta chain) is from a study of identical twins. Template switching supplied a universal primer site; unique molecular identifiers were carried on the cDNA. TCRdb analysed the 5' RACE reads with MiXCR anew, one entry per CDR3 protein. Among 300,000 to 400,000 distinct CDR3 sequences listed, roughly an eighth were seen once. All of the donors were Caucasians in good health. Trimming removed 4 bases at V and 4 bases at J, with 6 bases between. The CDR3 sequence is 12 residues long. CDR1 KGHDR and CDR2 SFDVKD come from the germline V gene. This same sample was also taken into another study, of yellow fever vaccine responses in identical twins.

V gene TRBV24-1 combines with J gene TRBJ2-5; TRBD1 might be the D (6 bases). The clonotype was recovered from a woman between 18 and 29 years old in good health. Input material: CD8+ T cells sorted from blood. The CDR3 is CATSEGGETQYF. CDR3 in DNA: TGTGCCACCAGTGAAGGGGGAGAGACCCAGTACTTC.